Below are 26 T cell receptor beta chains sequenced from a single sample in a study of blood T cells in healthy people across ages. It was with a sample-barcoded 5' primer and a J-beta primer mix that a second PCR of roughly 7 to 12 cycles was run. From the 5' RACE reads, TCRdb called clonotypes with MiXCR, one entry per CDR3 protein. The table records about 1,000,000 distinct CDR3 sequences, 35% to 50% of them present only once. The material sequenced was blood. The source is a woman aged 55 to 70 in good health.

This clonotype appeared many times. J is TRBJ2-7 and V is TRBV7-8; 9 positions match TRBD1. Germline loops: CDR1 SGHVS, CDR2 FQNEAQ. Germline trimming cut 1 base from V and 2 bases from J; bases unmatched to any gene: 3. The CDR3 totals 15 residues. CDR3 bases: TGTGCCAGCAGCTTAGGGGGACAGGGCACCTACGAGCAGTACTTC. Protein: CASSLGGQGTYEQYF. The complete variable domain, with remaining parts taken from reference TRBV7-8 and TRBJ2-7, reads GAGVSQSPRYKVAKRGQDVALRCDPISGHVSLFWYQQALGQGPEFLTYFQNEAQLDKSGLPSDRFFAERPEGSVSTLKIQRTQQEDSAVYLCASSLGGQGTYEQYFGPGTRLTVT.

CDR3 amino acids: CASKPGQGNEKLFF. The CDR3 DNA reads TGTGCCAGTAAACCGGGACAGGGTAATGAAAAACTGTTTTTT. The chain links TRBV27 to TRBJ1-4; 9 bases line up with TRBD1. Germline assignment: CDR1 MNHEY and CDR2 SMNVEV (reference sequence). This CDR3 has 14 residues. V lost 9 bases and J lost 4; bases outside the gene matches: 6. The whole variable domain, filled in from reference TRBV27 and TRBJ1-4, reads EAQVTQNPRYLITVTGKKLTVTCSQNMNHEYMSWYRQDPGLGLRQIYYSMNVEVTDKGDVPEGYKVSRKEKRNFPLILESPSPNQTSLYFCASKPGQGNEKLFFGSGTQLSVL.

The V gene is TRBV27, the J gene TRBJ1-4, with D possibly matching TRBD1 (5 bases). CDR1 is MNHEY and CDR2 is SMNVEV in the germline V gene (reference sequence). The CDR3 spans 14 residues. The V and J ends lost 7 bases and 3 bases respectively, with 12 bases between them. The CDR3 is CASNDRGPNEKLFF. CDR3 nucleotide sequence: TGTGCCAGCAATGATCGGGGCCCTAATGAAAAACTGTTTTTT.

The gene calls are TRBV21-1 and TRBJ2-7. TRBV21-1 is described as a pseudogene. The CDR3 consists of 14 residues. The CDR3 DNA reads as TGTGCCAGCAGCAAAAATGGCAAAGCCTACGAGCAGTACTTC. It codes for CASSKNGKAYEQYF.

This clonotype was detected a few times. V usage is TRBV5-1 and J usage is TRBJ2-3; possibly TRBD2 for D (7 bases). V was shortened by 1 base and J by 1 base, with 13 bases between the two germline ends. Germline CDR1 is SGHRS and CDR2 is YFSETQ. This CDR3 has 16 amino acids. The CDR3 nucleotides read TGCGCCAGCAGCTTGCTGGCGGGGGCGCGCACAGATACGCAGTATTTT. This gives the protein CASSLLAGARTDTQYF.

This clonotype has more than one count but fewer than ten. V gene TRBV6-5 combines with J gene TRBJ2-7, with D perhaps matching TRBD1 or TRBD2 (5 bases each). The CDR3 spans 15 residues. CDR1 is MNHEY, CDR2 SVGAGI, per germline. Trimming pared 2 bases from V and 5 bases from J, leaving 16 bases between. CDR3 residues: CASSYRGPPDNEQYF. CDR3 nucleotide sequence: TGTGCCAGCAGTTACAGGGGACCACCAGATAACGAGCAGTACTTC.

The sample holds a few counts of this clonotype. This rearrangement joins TRBV21-1 to TRBJ2-3; the D call TRBD2 from the table was never checked on the DNA. TRBV21-1 is described as a pseudogene. The CDR3 sequence is 14 residues long. In DNA form, the CDR3 reads TGTGCCAGCAGCAAAGTCAGCGGGAGGGGTACGCAGTATTTT. As protein: CASSKVSGRGTQYF.

The rearrangement joins TRBV12-3 or TRBV12-4 to TRBJ1-4; maybe TRBD1 (5 bases). The V gene lost 5 bases and the J gene lost 0 bases, with 10 bases spanning the gap. The CDR3 loop spans 15 amino acids. CDR3 sequence reads: CASSLDSATNEKLFF. The CDR3 DNA follows: TGTGCCAGCAGTCTCGACAGTGCAACTAATGAAAAACTGTTTTTT.

In its sample, this clonotype was seen once. The gene calls are TRBV10-1 and TRBJ1-2; D is perhaps TRBD1 (6 bases). The germline V gene encodes CDR1 WNHNN and CDR2 SYGVQD (reference sequence). The CDR3 loop spans 13 amino acids. Trimming shortened V by 6 bases and J by 3 bases, and 11 bases separated the two germline ends. This chain's CDR3 is CASRTGPYYGYTF. CDR3 sequence (DNA): TGCGCCAGCAGGACAGGCCCTTACTATGGCTACACCTTC.

This chain connects TRBV20-1 to TRBJ1-1, with unresolved D. V shed 4 bases and J shed 4 bases, with 13 bases lying between them. The germline V gene encodes CDR1 DFQATT and CDR2 SNEGSKA (reference sequence). The length of the CDR3 is 13 residues. The CDR3 spells CSAMPSKSTEAFF. The CDR3 nucleotides are TGCAGTGCTATGCCGTCCAAGAGCACTGAAGCTTTCTTT.

The chain uses TRBV12-3 or TRBV12-4 and TRBJ1-6, with D unresolved. V lost 6 bases and J 9 bases, leaving 21 bases between the germline ends. This CDR3 contains 16 residues. The CDR3 DNA sequence: TGTGCCAGCAGCCCTTTGCGCTCCGAAAAGAGTTCACCCCTCCACTTT. Translated, it gives CASSPLRSEKSSPLHF.

This clonotype was detected only a few times. The chain uses TRBV7-8 and TRBJ2-1; 13 bases agree with TRBD2. CDR1 is SGHVS and CDR2 is FQNEAQ in the germline V gene. J gave up 5 bases and V 0 bases, and 4 bases lay outside the gene matches. This CDR3 is built from 17 residues. As DNA, the CDR3 is TGTGCCAGCAGCTTAGCCCTCGGACTAGCGGGGGACAATGAGCAGTTCTTC. It translates to CASSLALGLAGDNEQFF. The full variable domain, rest sourced from reference TRBV7-8 and TRBJ2-1, is GAGVSQSPRYKVAKRGQDVALRCDPISGHVSLFWYQQALGQGPEFLTYFQNEAQLDKSGLPSDRFFAERPEGSVSTLKIQRTQQEDSAVYLCASSLALGLAGDNEQFFGPGTRLTVL.

This clonotype has only a few counts. The V gene is TRBV4-2, the J gene TRBJ1-2; tentative D call: TRBD1 (5 bases). Per germline, CDR1 LGHNA and CDR2 YNFKEQ. With 1 base removed from V and 0 bases from J, the gap between germline ends came to 9 bases. This CDR3 has 15 residues. The CDR3 sequence: CASSQAGTSNYGYTF. The CDR3 DNA follows: TGTGCCAGCAGCCAAGCGGGGACTTCTAACTATGGCTACACCTTC.

Here the CDR3 reads CASRMDYGYTF. In DNA, the CDR3 is TGTGCCAGCAGGATGGACTATGGCTACACCTTC. V usage is TRBV25-1 and J usage is TRBJ1-2; D is undetermined. V shed 6 bases and J shed 3 bases, with 5 bases lying between them. Per the germline V gene, CDR1 is MGHDK and CDR2 is SYGVNS. CDR3 length equals 11 residues.

This chain uses TRBV27 with TRBJ2-7; D gene unclear. CDR1 MNHEY and CDR2 SMNVEV come from the germline V gene (reference sequence). This CDR3 has 14 amino acids. V lost 4 bases, J lost 4 bases, and 14 bases lay in between. The CDR3 reads CASSSPSTSYEQYF. The CDR3, as DNA: TGTGCCAGCAGTTCGCCGTCGACATCTTACGAGCAGTACTTC.

The chain carries TRBV7-2 and TRBJ2-5, with TRBD1 identical over 10 bases. The junction had 14 bases not matched to a gene; V was cut back by 5 bases and J by 11 bases. The CDR3 loop spans 15 amino acids. CDR1 is SGHTA, CDR2 FQGNSA, per germline. In DNA form, the CDR3 reads TGTGCCAGCAGCCGGGGACAGGGGTTAGACAATGAGCAGTACTTC. Protein sequence: CASSRGQGLDNEQYF.

The chain recombines TRBV20-1 with TRBJ2-5; tentative D call: TRBD2 (6 bases). Between the trimmed V and J ends, which lost 6 bases and 1 base, there was a span of 15 bases. This CDR3 is built from 14 residues. Germline V lookup: CDR1 DFQATT, CDR2 SNEGSKA (reference sequence). The DNA for the CDR3 is TGCAGTGCGGAGGGTGGCAGGCTCCAAGAGACCCAGTACTTC. Amino acids: CSAEGGRLQETQYF.

This clonotype was seen only a few times. The chain links TRBV19 to TRBJ2-7; 7 positions agree with TRBD1. Germline V gene lookup returns CDR1 LNHDA and CDR2 SQIVND (reference sequence). V shed 3 bases and J 2 bases; nucleotides not matched to a gene: 4. The CDR3 covers 14 residues. The CDR3 sequence is CASSMYRGTYEQYF. The CDR3 nucleotides read TGTGCCAGTAGTATGTACAGGGGAACCTACGAGCAGTACTTC.

For the CDR3, the DNA is TGCAGCGTTGAGCACCCCGGACAGGGGGCGTACGAGCAGTACTTC. Protein: CSVEHPGQGAYEQYF. The J gene is TRBJ2-7, the V gene TRBV29-1, with 11 bases aligning to TRBD1. CDR3 length equals 15 residues. The V segment lost 3 bases and the J segment 4 bases; nucleotides outside the gene matches: 8. Germline-derived CDR1 and CDR2 are SQVTM and ANQGSEA.

There are a few counts of this clonotype. The CDR3 DNA sequence: TGTGCCAGCAGCCCCGGGGGCGGGAGCCACAATGAGCAGTTCTTC. It translates to CASSPGGGSHNEQFF. V and J are TRBV7-3 and TRBJ2-1; the D gene is possibly TRBD2 (7 bases). The V and J ends lost 5 bases and 5 bases respectively, with 16 bases between them. From germline, CDR1 is SGHTA and CDR2 FQGTGA. The CDR3 has 15 residues.

This clonotype has only a few counts. This chain joins TRBV5-1 and TRBJ1-2, with TRBD1 as a possible D gene (5 bases). V lost 1 base, J lost 4 bases, and 14 bases lay in between. The CDR3 has 15 amino acids. The germline CDR1 and CDR2 sequences are SGHRS and YFSETQ. The CDR3 coding sequence is TGCGCCAGCAGCTTGTCATGGGGACTCTCCTATGGCTACACCTTC. Residues: CASSLSWGLSYGYTF.

This clonotype was seen a handful of times. The genes are TRBV29-1 and TRBJ2-7, with 12 bases lining up with TRBD2. The CDR3 has 15 residues. Germline CDR1 SQVTM, CDR2 ANQGSEA. V gave up 6 bases and J gave up 0 bases; unmatched junction bases: 6. The CDR3 loop is CSVLRLAGASYEQYF. CDR3 nucleotides: TGCAGCGTACTTCGACTAGCGGGGGCCTCCTACGAGCAGTACTTC.

This clonotype has a handful of counts. The CDR3 spells CSAAPRDGSYEQYF. The DNA of the CDR3 is TGCAGTGCTGCCCCTCGGGACGGCTCCTACGAGCAGTACTTC. The chain carries TRBV20-1 and TRBJ2-7; D may match TRBD1 or TRBD2 (5 bases each). The CDR3 runs to 14 residues. Trimming left V 5 bases short and J 0 bases short, with 14 bases between. The V gene's germline CDR1 is DFQATT and CDR2 SNEGSKA (reference sequence).

This clonotype has only a few counts. V and J are TRBV9 and TRBJ2-3, with D perhaps matching TRBD2 (6 bases). V was pared by 4 bases and J by 2 bases, with 14 bases between. There are 15 residues in the CDR3. CDR1 is SGDLS, CDR2 YYNGEE, per germline. As DNA, the CDR3 is TGTGCCAGCAGCCCTAGCGAAGCGCCCACAGATACGCAGTATTTT. This gives the protein CASSPSEAPTDTQYF.

The chain is built from TRBV27 and TRBJ2-4; 7 bases fit TRBD1. The end of the DNA is better explained by TRBJ2-7, so the J call may be wrong. The germline V gene encodes CDR1 MNHEY and CDR2 SMNVEV (reference sequence). CDR3 size: 15 residues. CDR3 DNA: TGTGCCAGCAGTTACCGACAGGGAACGCTGTACGAGCAGTACTTC. Protein: CASSYRQGTLYEQYF.

A few counts support this clonotype. The chain couples TRBV20-1 to TRBJ2-6; D is unclear. Trimming took off 3 bases at V and 0 bases at J, with 6 bases between the two ends. The CDR3 runs 14 residues. CDR1 and CDR2 (germline): DFQATT, SNEGSKA (reference sequence). CDR3 in amino acids: CSASESSGANVLTF. CDR3 coding DNA: TGCAGTGCTAGTGAGAGCTCTGGGGCCAACGTCCTGACTTTC.